This T cell receptor (beta chain) came from a study of T cells after posttransplantation cyclophosphamide. Study conclusions and caveats: Blood and skin or GI T cell repertoires showed limited TRB overlap.

The V and J ends lost 4 bases and 2 bases respectively, with 8 bases between them. The germline gives CDR1 SGHVS, CDR2 FNYEAQ. The CDR3 spans 13 residues. A marrow graft followed busulfan-fludarabine conditioning, with cyclophosphamide on days +3 and +4. Sequencing was performed with immunoSEQ multiplex PCR; in TCRdb, only in-frame clones are kept and a portion is missing. Here the sample spans about 12,000 clones, roughly 2% being singletons. This clone has just a few counts. The antigen is undetermined. The TCR originated in a young adult male patient who received an allogeneic stem cell transplant from a related donor, was CMV-positive, and had no GVHD. Some of the T cells might come from the graft donor. The chain combines TRBV7-6 with TRBJ1-1; no definite D call. The specimen was PBMCs, collected after allogeneic stem cell transplant with posttransplant cyclophosphamide. CDR3 DNA: TGTGCCAGCAGCTGGCACCCCAACACTGAAGCTTTCTTT. Translation gives CASSWHPNTEAFF.